This T cell receptor beta chain was observed in a study of T cell changes during pregnancy in multiple sclerosis. With 2 bases removed from V and 6 bases from J, the gap between germline ends came to 10 bases. In germline, CDR1 is MDHEN, CDR2 SYDVKM. The CDR3 runs to 13 residues. Clones were read by immunoSEQ multiplex PCR, and TCRdb kept only the in-frame ones, dropping some. The table includes under 30,000 clones, around 88% detected once. This chain links TRBV28 with TRBJ1-2; D is ambiguous. The specimen was CD4+ T cells from peripheral blood mononuclear cells, collected in the first trimester of pregnancy. The sequence was obtained from a female donor in good health, enrolled as a control in a pregnancy study. The CDR3 DNA reads TGTGCCAGCAGTTTAACCATCCGGGATGGCTACACCTTC. As protein: CASSLTIRDGYTF.